In its sample, the clone carrying this T cell receptor (beta chain) was seen many times. Germline trimming cut 1 base from V and 3 bases from J; bases unmatched to any gene: 0. The CDR3 runs to 12 residues. The germline CDR1 and CDR2 sequences are DFQATT and SNEGSKA (reference sequence). These data come from a study of blood T cells in healthy people across ages. Alongside a J-beta primer mix, a sample-barcoded 5' primer served in a second PCR lasting roughly 6 to 12 cycles. TCRdb processed the 5' RACE reads anew with MiXCR; each CDR3 protein has one entry. The table shows approximately 900,000 distinct CDR3 sequences, with around 29% occurring only once. This same sample was also part of a study on T cells of mothers and their children.

The clonotype originates from a woman aged 40-49 years in good health. The sequenced sample was blood. This chain connects TRBV20-1 to TRBJ2-7; TRBD1 agrees at 7 bases. The CDR3 region has the DNA TGCAGTGCTAGAGGACAGGGCTACGAGCAGTACTTC. Translated, it gives CSARGQGYEQYF.